These 27 T cell receptor beta chains were sequenced from one sample in a study of shared clonotypes between healthy human individuals. TCRdb keeps only in-frame clones here, not all; method: immunoSEQ multiplex PCR. This sample carries 600,000 to 700,000 clones, 60% to 75% of them seen once, and the ten largest clones take roughly 2%. Input material: memory CD4+ T cells sorted from blood. Subset noted: CD45RA-negative fraction. Receptor source: a woman in her twenties or thirties in good health.

The V call is TRBV7-9, the J call TRBJ2-6; 7 nucleotides agree with TRBD1. Germline CDR1 and CDR2: SEHNR and FQNEAQ (reference sequence). The ends lost 6 bases at V and 0 bases at J; junction bases unmatched: 8. This CDR3 is built from 17 residues. CDR3: CASRGDRANSGANVLTF. In DNA, the CDR3 is TGTGCCAGCAGAGGGGACAGAGCAAACTCTGGGGCCAACGTCCTGACTTTC.

The V and J genes are TRBV5-1 and TRBJ2-3; possibly TRBD2 for D (5 bases). The V gene's germline CDR1 is SGHRS and CDR2 YFSETQ. V lost 0 bases to trimming and J lost 6 bases, with 14 bases between them. CDR3 size: 15 residues. The CDR3: CASSLGRLSADTQYF. The CDR3 nucleotides read TGCGCCAGCAGCTTGGGGAGGCTTTCGGCTGATACGCAGTATTTT.

The chain joins TRBV2 to TRBJ2-6, with a weak D call TRBD1 (6 bases). The CDR3 covers 16 residues. V was cut by 6 bases and J by 0 bases, with 12 bases left in between. Germline CDR1 and CDR2: SNHLY and FYNNEI. The CDR3 reads CASSRRGISGANVLTF. The CDR3, as DNA: TGTGCCAGCAGCCGAAGGGGGATCTCTGGGGCCAACGTCCTGACTTTC.

V is TRBV27 and J is TRBJ1-1; a weak D match, TRBD1 (5 bases). The CDR3 totals 16 residues. Germline loops: CDR1 MNHEY, CDR2 SMNVEV (reference sequence). V lost 3 bases and J 0 bases, leaving 14 bases between the germline ends. CDR3 sequence (DNA): TGTGCCAGCAGTTTCCGACCCAGGGAAATGAACACTGAAGCTTTCTTT. Its translation: CASSFRPREMNTEAFF.

The chain carries TRBV30 and TRBJ2-1, with 10 bases fitting TRBD2. V shed 5 bases and J 5 bases; nucleotides not matched to a gene: 3. This CDR3 contains 13 residues. CDR1 is GTSNPN, CDR2 SVGIG, per germline (reference sequence). This CDR3 reads CAWAGLANNEQFF. CDR3 coding DNA: TGTGCCTGGGCGGGACTAGCGAACAATGAGCAGTTCTTC.

This chain uses TRBV5-5 with TRBJ2-7; 7 bases map to TRBD2. The junction had 11 bases not matched to a gene; V was cut back by 7 bases and J by 7 bases. Germline V gene sequence: CDR1 SGHKS, CDR2 YYEKEE (reference sequence). CDR3 length: 13 amino acids. This chain's CDR3 is CASGGGAAREQYF. CDR3 bases: TGTGCCAGCGGGGGAGGGGCAGCGAGGGAGCAGTACTTC.

The chain employs TRBV4-2 and TRBJ2-1; 7 nucleotides align to TRBD2. The CDR3 is 14 residues long. The ends lost 5 bases at V and 7 bases at J; junction bases unmatched: 8. The V gene's germline CDR1 is LGHNA and CDR2 YNFKEQ. The chain's CDR3 is CASSLGGRRNEQFF. In DNA, the CDR3 is TGTGCCAGCAGCTTAGGCGGGAGACGAAATGAGCAGTTCTTC.

The genes are TRBV10-3 and TRBJ2-3; possible D gene TRBD2, 5 bases. This CDR3 has 13 residues. The V gene's germline CDR1 is ENHRY and CDR2 SYGVKD. The V and J ends lost 9 bases and 5 bases respectively, with 15 bases between them. The CDR3 DNA is TGTGCCATGGCACTAGAACCACAAGATACGCAGTATTTT. The encoded protein is CAMALEPQDTQYF.

On this clone itself: Other DNA sequences of this sample code for an identical CDR3. V usage is TRBV7-9 and J usage is TRBJ2-7; D is undetermined. CDR3 size: 11 residues. Looked up from germline, CDR1 is SEHNR and CDR2 is FQNEAQ (reference sequence). Trimming took 1 base from V and 4 from J, leaving 2 bases between them. CDR3 bases: TGTGCCAGCAGCTTAGAATACGAGCAGTACTTC. This encodes CASSLEYEQYF. Variable domain in full (rest from reference TRBV7-9 and TRBJ2-7): DTGVSQNPRHKITKRGQNVTFRCDPISEHNRLYWYRQTLGQGPEFLTYFQNEAQLEKSRLLSDRFSAERPKGSFSTLEIQRTEQGDSAMYLCASSLEYEQYFGPGTRLTVT.

The J gene is TRBJ1-5, the V gene TRBV7-3; D is perhaps TRBD1 (5 bases). Germline CDR1 and CDR2: SGHTA and FQGTGA. V was shortened by 5 bases and J by 1 base, with 27 bases between the two germline ends. The CDR3 runs 20 residues. CDR3 in amino acids: CASSQAQGGGRTVSNQPQHF. As DNA, the CDR3 is TGTGCCAGCAGCCAGGCCCAGGGAGGAGGGCGAACGGTAAGCAATCAGCCCCAGCATTTT.

On this clone itself: In the same sample, other DNA sequences code for this CDR3. V usage is TRBV19 and J usage is TRBJ2-1; 7 bases are a match to TRBD2. Germline lookup yields CDR1 LNHDA and CDR2 SQIVND (reference sequence). The V and J ends lost 5 bases and 3 bases, in that order; junction bases with no gene match: 4. CDR3 length: 14 amino acids. CDR3 residues: CASSARGNYNEQFF. The DNA for the CDR3 is TGTGCCAGTAGTGCGCGGGGGAACTACAATGAGCAGTTCTTC.

V is TRBV25-1 and J is TRBJ2-1; 8 positions agree with TRBD2. V lost 2 bases and J lost 0; bases outside the gene matches: 6. The CDR3 totals 17 residues. Per germline, CDR1 MGHDK and CDR2 SYGVNS. DNA of the CDR3: TGTGCCAGCAGTGAAGAGAGCGGGAGTGTCTCCTACAATGAGCAGTTCTTC. Translated, it gives CASSEESGSVSYNEQFF.

Regarding this clone: One end of the junction is discordant with germline, which a read error may explain. The V call is TRBV28, the J call TRBJ1-5; 11 nucleotides agree with TRBD1. Germline CDR1 and CDR2: MDHEN and SYDVKM. The length of the CDR3 is 13 residues. The CDR3 coding sequence is TGTGTCAGCGGGACAGGGGGTGTTCAGCCCCAGCATTTT. This encodes CVSGTGGVQPQHF.

The genes are TRBV5-1 and TRBJ2-5; D unresolved. Trimming cost V 4 bases and J 1 base, with 5 bases left between them. This CDR3 is 12 amino acids long. From germline, CDR1 is SGHRS and CDR2 YFSETQ. The CDR3 protein is CASSPFQETQYF. CDR3 in DNA: TGCGCCAGCAGCCCATTCCAAGAGACCCAGTACTTC.

The chain recombines TRBV28 with TRBJ2-2; perhaps TRBD1 as D (6 bases). V was shortened by 3 bases and J by 3 bases, with 11 bases between the two germline ends. CDR3 length: 15 residues. Germline values: CDR1 MDHEN, CDR2 SYDVKM. The CDR3 spells CASSLDDRYTGELFF. In DNA, the CDR3 is TGTGCCAGCAGTTTGGACGACAGGTACACCGGGGAGCTGTTTTTT.

This clone was observed once. The chain has TRBV2 and TRBJ1-2; the D gene is possibly TRBD1 (5 bases). CDR3 length: 14 residues. V lost 4 bases and J lost 2, with 11 bases in between. Germline loops: CDR1 SNHLY, CDR2 FYNNEI. In DNA form, the CDR3 reads TGTGCCAGCAGTGTACAGGAACTGAACTATGGCTACACCTTC. It specifies CASSVQELNYGYTF.

This clone was counted only a few times. The chain links TRBV18 to TRBJ2-7; 8 bases map to TRBD1. Losses at the gene ends were 3 bases for V and 4 bases for J; bases not matched to a gene: 8. CDR1 and CDR2 (germline): KGHSH, LQKENI. The CDR3 consists of 15 residues. The CDR3 protein is CASSPRAGGGYEQYF. CDR3 in DNA: TGTGCCAGCTCACCGAGGGCAGGGGGCGGTTACGAGCAGTACTTC.

As regards this clone: At the DNA level, this CDR3 is encoded by other sequences in the same sample as well. The chain recombines TRBV6-6 with TRBJ1-1; D perhaps matches TRBD1 (5 bases). The CDR3 has 12 amino acids. The V end was cut by 2 bases, the J end by 7 bases, with 8 bases between. CDR1 is MNHNY, CDR2 SVGAGI, per germline (reference sequence). The CDR3 loop reads CASSYSGGEAFF. CDR3 bases: TGTGCCAGCAGTTACAGTGGGGGTGAAGCTTTCTTT.

This clone is a singleton in its sample. The gene calls are TRBV19 and TRBJ1-1; 9 bases are a match to TRBD1. Germline-derived CDR1 and CDR2 are LNHDA and SQIVND (reference sequence). The length of the CDR3 is 12 residues. The ends lost 7 bases at V and 11 bases at J; junction bases unmatched: 8. CDR3 amino acids: CASKRRTGEAFF. DNA of the CDR3: TGTGCCAGTAAGCGACGGACAGGGGAGGCTTTCTTT. The variable domain in full, with the rest retrieved from reference TRBV19 and TRBJ1-1, is DGGITQSPKYLFRKEGQNVTLSCEQNLNHDAMYWYRQDPGQGLRLIYYSQIVNDFQKGDIAEGYSVSREKKESFPLTVTSAQKNPTAFYLCASKRRTGEAFFGQGTRLTVV.

This clone occurred many times. The chain recombines TRBV5-1 with TRBJ2-2, with TRBD1 as a possible D gene (6 bases). CDR1 and CDR2 from the germline V gene are SGHRS and YFSETQ. There are 18 residues in the CDR3. Trimming shortened V by 6 bases and J by 2 bases, and 23 bases separated the two germline ends. The CDR3 is CASTPAQTGTPNTGELFF. The CDR3 coding sequence is TGCGCCAGCACACCGGCCCAAACCGGGACACCCAACACCGGGGAGCTGTTTTTT. Together with reference TRBV5-1 and TRBJ2-2, the CDR3 gives the full variable domain: KAGVTQTPRYLIKTRGQQVTLSCSPISGHRSVSWYQQTPGQGLQFLFEYFSETQRNKGNFPGRFSGRQFSNSRSEMNVSTLELGDSALYLCASTPAQTGTPNTGELFFGEGSRLTVL.

This clone was detected a few times. The gene calls are TRBV6-5 and TRBJ2-1, with D perhaps TRBD1 (6 bases). Germline values: CDR1 MNHEY, CDR2 SVGAGI. The V end was cut by 2 bases, the J end by 8 bases, with 10 bases between. The CDR3 contains 13 residues. The CDR3 sequence: CASSYVGGDEQFF. For the CDR3, the DNA is TGTGCCAGCAGTTACGTAGGGGGTGATGAGCAGTTCTTC.

The chain employs TRBV15 and TRBJ2-1; no definite D call. CDR1 is LNHNV and CDR2 is YYDKDF in the germline V gene (reference sequence). The CDR3 spans 14 residues. V lost 1 base, J lost 8 bases, and 12 bases lay in between. CDR3 sequence: CATSRGYGLDEQFF. The CDR3 DNA is TGTGCCACCAGCAGAGGTTATGGTTTGGATGAGCAGTTCTTC.

This clone has only a few counts. This chain joins TRBV4-1 and TRBJ2-1, with TRBD2 matching 7 bases. The CDR3 runs 16 residues. Germline V CDR1 and CDR2: MGHRA, YSYEKL. After removal of 1 base from V and 4 bases from J, the junction contained 7 bases not matched to a gene. CDR3 amino acids: CASSQAAAGVYNEQFF. The CDR3 DNA reads TGCGCCAGCAGCCAAGCAGCGGCGGGAGTTTACAATGAGCAGTTCTTC.

About this clone: One end of the junction is discordant with germline, which a read error may explain. The chain couples TRBV5-1 to TRBJ2-7; 11 bases agree with TRBD2. Looked up from germline, CDR1 is SGHRS and CDR2 is YFSETQ. This CDR3 has 14 amino acids. CDR3 sequence: CASRLGLAEYEQYF. The CDR3 DNA sequence: TGCGCCAGCAGATTGGGACTAGCGGAATACGAGCAGTACTTC.

With respect to this clone: Additional DNA sequences in this sample encode the identical CDR3. The chain links TRBV7-2 to TRBJ2-5; 9 bases fit TRBD1. The V and J ends lost 5 bases and 2 bases, in that order; junction bases with no gene match: 3. Looked up from germline, CDR1 is SGHTA and CDR2 is FQGNSA. The CDR3 totals 14 residues. The CDR3 region has the DNA TGTGCCAGCAGCCTAGACAGGGGGCAAGAGACCCAGTACTTC. The encoded protein is CASSLDRGQETQYF. The full variable domain, in which reference TRBV7-2 and TRBJ2-5 provide the parts outside the CDR3, is GAGVSQSPSNKVTEKGKDVELRCDPISGHTALYWYRQSLGQGLEFLIYFQGNSAPDKSGLPSDRFSAERTGGSVSTLTIQRTQQEDSAVYLCASSLDRGQETQYFGPGTRLLVL.

This clone was detected only once. The J gene is TRBJ1-4, the V gene TRBV7-2; no firm D call. Germline loops: CDR1 SGHTA, CDR2 FQGNSA. The CDR3 has 14 amino acids. Trimming cost V 1 base and J 4 bases, with 7 bases left between them. The CDR3 DNA follows: TGTGCCAGCAGCTTAGATTATAGTAATGAAAAACTGTTTTTT. Its translation: CASSLDYSNEKLFF.

Remarks on this clone: Since no conserved phenylalanine or tryptophan closes the CDR3, a read error is the likely cause. It is unclear where the CDR3 begins or ends on the DNA, so no DNA is shown, and the CDR3 is as TCRdb lists it. The chain uses TRBV6-1 and TRBJ2-7; the D call in the table, TRBD1, was not verified against the DNA. The germline CDR1 and CDR2 sequences are MNHNS and SASEGT. The CDR3 is 11 amino acids in total, end residues counted. The CDR3 sequence is CASSRPGQGTL.